This TCR beta chain was captured in a study of cytomegalovirus exposure and HLA in healthy donors. The count of this clone is one. No antigen is known for it. Researchers ran the PCR with 60 Vbeta and 13 Jbeta primers. Sequencing used immunoSEQ multiplex PCR; TCRdb keeps in-frame clones, though not all of them. The data hold fewer than 150,000 clones, with roughly two thirds observed a single time. Donors were ostensibly healthy at sampling, although undocumented immune exposures were probable. Germline lookup yields CDR1 MDHEN and CDR2 SYDVKM. V was clipped by 5 bases and J by 6 bases, with 13 bases between them. CDR3 length: 13 residues. Study-wide points: In vitro experiments confirmed that a few CMV-associated chains were specific for CMV antigens.

The receptor's source is a human donor in good health. Specimen: PBMCs. The rearrangement links TRBV28 to TRBJ1-1, with D possibly matching TRBD1 (6 bases). The DNA of the CDR3 is TGTGCCAGCAGTAACGACAGGTACGCTGAAGCTTTCTTT. Amino acid sequence: CASSNDRYAEAFF.